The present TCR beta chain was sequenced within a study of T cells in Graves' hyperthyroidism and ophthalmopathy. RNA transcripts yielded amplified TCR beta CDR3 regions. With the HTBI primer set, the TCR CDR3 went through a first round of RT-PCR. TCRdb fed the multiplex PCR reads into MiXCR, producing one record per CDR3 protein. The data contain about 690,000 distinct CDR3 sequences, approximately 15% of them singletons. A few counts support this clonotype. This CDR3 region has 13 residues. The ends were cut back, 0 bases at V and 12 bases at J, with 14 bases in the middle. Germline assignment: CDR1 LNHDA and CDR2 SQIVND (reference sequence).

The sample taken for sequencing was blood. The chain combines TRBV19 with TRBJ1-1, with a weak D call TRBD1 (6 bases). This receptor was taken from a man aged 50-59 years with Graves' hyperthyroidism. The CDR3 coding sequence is TGTGCCAGTAGTATAGAAGGTGGAGGGACAACTTTCTTT. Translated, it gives CASSIEGGGTTFF.